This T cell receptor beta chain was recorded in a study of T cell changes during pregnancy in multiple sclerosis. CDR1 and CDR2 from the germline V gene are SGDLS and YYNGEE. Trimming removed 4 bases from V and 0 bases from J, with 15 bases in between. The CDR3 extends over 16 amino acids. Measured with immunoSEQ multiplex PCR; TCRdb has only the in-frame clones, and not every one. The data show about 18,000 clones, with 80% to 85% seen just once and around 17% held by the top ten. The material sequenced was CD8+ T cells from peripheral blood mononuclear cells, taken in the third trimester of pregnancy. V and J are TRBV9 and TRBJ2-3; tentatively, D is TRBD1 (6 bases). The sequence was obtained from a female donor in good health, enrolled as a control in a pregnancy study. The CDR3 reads CASSHDRTSSTDTQYF. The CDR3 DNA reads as TGTGCCAGCAGCCACGACAGGACGTCTAGCACAGATACGCAGTATTTT.